These 20 T cell receptor beta chains originate from one sample sequenced in a study of blood T cell repertoires in COVID-19. Clones were read by immunoSEQ multiplex PCR, and TCRdb kept only the in-frame ones, dropping some. The sample lists 90,000 to 150,000 clones; just over 85% were seen once. The sequencing sample was made of peripheral blood. Receptor source: a woman between 45 and 60 years old with active or convalescent COVID-19.

The CDR3 reads CAWSDNSNQPQHF. The DNA for the CDR3 is TGTGCCTGGAGTGACAATAGCAATCAGCCCCAGCATTTT. The V call is TRBV30, the J call TRBJ1-5; D gene ambiguous. From germline, CDR1 is GTSNPN and CDR2 SVGIG (reference sequence). The CDR3 has 13 residues. V shed 1 base and J shed 0 bases, with 4 bases lying between them.

The genes are TRBV14 and TRBJ2-2; 9 nucleotides line up with TRBD1. Per germline, CDR1 SGHDN and CDR2 FVKESK. CDR3 length equals 16 residues. The trim removed 5 bases at V and 0 bases at J, leaving 4 bases unmatched. CDR3 DNA: TGTGCCAGCAGCGCCCGGGACAGGGCGAACACCGGGGAGCTGTTTTTT. This sequence encodes CASSARDRANTGELFF. Variable domain in full (rest from reference TRBV14 and TRBJ2-2): EAGVTQFPSHSVIEKGQTVTLRCDPISGHDNLYWYRRVMGKEIKFLLHFVKESKQDESGMPNNRFLAERTGGTYSTLKVQPAELEDSGVYFCASSARDRANTGELFFGEGSRLTVL.

V gene TRBV21-1 combines with J gene TRBJ2-7; TRBD2, the D gene given by the table, was not confirmed from the DNA. TRBV21-1 is given as a pseudogene. The CDR3 runs to 14 residues. The CDR3 sequence: CASSKGGVSYEQYF. In DNA, the CDR3 is TGTGCCAGCAGCAAAGGGGGGGTATCCTACGAGCAGTACTTC.

This clone was recorded a few times. The chain has TRBV27 and TRBJ2-7, with TRBD2 identical over 10 bases. The CDR3 extends over 18 amino acids. The germline CDR1 and CDR2 sequences are MNHEY and SMNVEV (reference sequence). After removal of 2 bases from V and 3 bases from J, the junction contained 13 bases not matched to a gene. Here the CDR3 reads CASSLKTPLLAGHYEQYF. The CDR3 nucleotides are TGTGCCAGCAGTTTAAAAACCCCCCTACTAGCGGGACACTACGAGCAGTACTTC.

V is TRBV19 and J is TRBJ2-1, with 9 bases matching TRBD1. Germline assignment: CDR1 LNHDA and CDR2 SQIVND (reference sequence). The CDR3 covers 15 residues. The J segment lost 12 bases and the V segment lost 4 bases, leaving 13 bases of the junction unmatched. CDR3 residues: CASSTLGTGRLGQFF. The CDR3, as DNA: TGTGCCAGTAGTACCCTGGGGACAGGGCGCTTAGGGCAGTTCTTC.

The chain links TRBV5-6 to TRBJ2-2; 8 bases align to TRBD1. J gave up 6 bases and V 7 bases, and 11 bases lay outside the gene matches. The CDR3 sequence is 15 residues long. Germline V gives CDR1 SGHDT, CDR2 YYEEEE. In DNA, the CDR3 is TGTGCCAGCCGAACCCGCAGGACAGGGCCCGGGGAGCTGTTTTTT. Translated, it gives CASRTRRTGPGELFF.

The V and J genes are TRBV5-1 and TRBJ2-5, with 12 nucleotides matching TRBD1. The CDR3 loop spans 15 amino acids. Germline trimming cut 3 bases from V and 5 bases from J; bases unmatched to any gene: 5. CDR1 and CDR2 from the germline V gene are SGHRS and YFSETQ. For the CDR3, the DNA is TGCGCCAGCAGCTCCGGGACAGGGGGCGATGAGACCCAGTACTTC. This translates into CASSSGTGGDETQYF. Drawing the rest from reference TRBV5-1 and TRBJ2-5, the complete variable domain is KAGVTQTPRYLIKTRGQQVTLSCSPISGHRSVSWYQQTPGQGLQFLFEYFSETQRNKGNFPGRFSGRQFSNSRSEMNVSTLELGDSALYLCASSSGTGGDETQYFGPGTRLLVL.

This chain links TRBV5-6 with TRBJ1-5, with 7 nucleotides matching TRBD1. Germline loops: CDR1 SGHDT, CDR2 YYEEEE. The CDR3 contains 14 residues. Trimming took 7 bases from V and 7 from J; bases not matched to a gene: 11. The CDR3 loop is CASQMRGGLQPQHF. CDR3 sequence (DNA): TGTGCCAGCCAGATGAGAGGGGGCCTCCAGCCCCAGCATTTT.

The chain combines TRBV28 with TRBJ2-1; 9 nucleotides match TRBD1. The CDR3 has 15 residues. Germline CDR1 MDHEN, CDR2 SYDVKM. The V and J ends lost 5 bases and 6 bases, in that order; junction bases with no gene match: 8. CDR3 protein: CASSTWTGASNEQFF. The CDR3 DNA is TGTGCCAGCAGTACCTGGACAGGGGCAAGCAATGAGCAGTTCTTC.

The chain carries TRBV4-2 and TRBJ2-7; possible D gene TRBD2, 7 bases. The CDR3 spans 15 residues. Germline assignment: CDR1 LGHNA and CDR2 YNFKEQ. The germline V and J ends were trimmed by 3 bases and 1 base, with 13 bases remaining between them. CDR3 sequence reads: CASSQGGTTSYEQYF. The CDR3 region has the DNA TGTGCCAGCAGCCAGGGGGGGACAACTTCCTACGAGCAGTACTTC.

This sequence joins TRBV6-6 and TRBJ1-1, with D uncertain. The CDR3 spans 14 residues. V lost 2 bases and J lost 4, with 11 bases in between. Germline V CDR1 and CDR2: MNHNY, SVGAGI (reference sequence). The CDR3 DNA follows: TGTGCCAGCAGTTACCCTGGTGGGCGCACTGAAGCTTTCTTT. This gives the protein CASSYPGGRTEAFF.

This clone has more than one count but fewer than ten. This chain joins TRBV13 and TRBJ2-2, with TRBD1 matching 10 bases. Germline V gene data show CDR1 as PRHDT and CDR2 as FYEKMQ (reference sequence). The CDR3 extends over 17 amino acids. V lost 5 bases to trimming and J lost 7 bases; unmatched junction nucleotides: 13. CDR3 protein: CASSALPGQGHGGELFF. The CDR3 DNA reads as TGTGCCAGCAGCGCTCTCCCGGGACAGGGGCATGGCGGGGAGCTGTTTTTT.

The chain recombines TRBV7-2 with TRBJ2-2; 9 positions match TRBD1. There are 15 residues in the CDR3. Trimming removed 6 bases from V and 0 bases from J; junction bases left unmatched: 2. CDR1 is SGHTA, CDR2 FQGNSA, per germline. CDR3: CASSRDRANTGELFF. The CDR3 DNA reads TGTGCCAGCAGTCGGGACAGGGCGAACACCGGGGAGCTGTTTTTT.

The chain uses TRBV9 and TRBJ2-1, with 9 bases identical to TRBD2. V lost 3 bases and J lost 3; bases outside the gene matches: 7. Germline CDR1 reads SGDLS; CDR2 reads YYNGEE. This CDR3 comprises 16 residues. The CDR3 spells CASSERREGRYNEQFF. The CDR3 bases are TGTGCCAGCAGCGAGAGGCGGGAGGGCCGCTACAATGAGCAGTTCTTC.

CDR3 amino acids: CAIPTSGRLGDTQYF. DNA of the CDR3: TGTGCCATCCCCACTAGCGGGAGACTCGGGGATACGCAGTATTTT. This chain connects TRBV7-2 to TRBJ2-3, with 11 bases fitting TRBD2. CDR3 length equals 15 residues. In germline, CDR1 is SGHTA, CDR2 FQGNSA. V gave up 10 bases and J gave up 6 bases; unmatched junction bases: 12.

The chain has TRBV7-2 and TRBJ1-5; TRBD1 is a possible D gene (5 bases). Trimming shortened V by 2 bases and J by 4 bases, and 9 bases separated the two germline ends. This CDR3 is 14 amino acids long. The V gene's germline CDR1 is SGHTA and CDR2 FQGNSA. CDR3 sequence: CASSLYRMNQPQHF. The CDR3 DNA follows: TGTGCCAGCAGCTTATACAGGATGAATCAGCCCCAGCATTTT.

The chain carries TRBV7-3 and TRBJ2-1; D gene ambiguous. V dropped 0 bases and J dropped 7 bases, with 7 bases sitting between them. The CDR3 contains 13 residues. Germline V CDR1 and CDR2: SGHTA, FQGTGA. The CDR3 protein is CASSLTERNEQFF. The DNA for the CDR3 is TGTGCCAGCAGCTTAACGGAGAGGAATGAGCAGTTCTTC.

The chain employs TRBV2 and TRBJ1-4, with TRBD1 matching 7 bases. The ends lost 7 bases at V and 7 bases at J; junction bases unmatched: 9. The CDR3 loop spans 14 amino acids. Germline V lookup: CDR1 SNHLY, CDR2 FYNNEI. The CDR3 nucleotides are TGTGCCAGCAACCGACAGGGTCCCACTGAAAAACTGTTTTTT. This sequence encodes CASNRQGPTEKLFF.

The chain joins TRBV6-2 or TRBV6-3 to TRBJ1-2; TRBD1 aligns across 10 bases. The CDR3 loop spans 14 amino acids. Germline lookup yields CDR1 MNHEY and CDR2 SVGEGT. With 6 bases clipped from V and 7 bases from J, the junction kept 8 bases outside the gene matches. The CDR3 DNA sequence: TGTGCCAGCAGCCCGGGGACAGGGGTTTTTGGCTACACCTTC. Translation gives CASSPGTGVFGYTF.

Here the CDR3 DNA reads TGTGCCAGCTCACCACCCGGCGGGAGGGACACCGGGGAGCTGTTTTTT. Encoded protein: CASSPPGGRDTGELFF. This chain connects TRBV18 to TRBJ2-2, with 9 bases lining up with TRBD2. The CDR3 sequence is 16 residues long. The V gene's germline CDR1 is KGHSH and CDR2 LQKENI. V lost 0 bases and J lost 3; bases outside the gene matches: 2. Full variable domain (outside the CDR3, taken from reference TRBV18 and TRBJ2-2): NAGVMQNPRHLVRRRGQEARLRCSPMKGHSHVYWYRQLPEEGLKFMVYLQKENIIDESGMPKERFSAEFPKEGPSILRIQQVVRGDSAAYFCASSPPGGRDTGELFFGEGSRLTVL.